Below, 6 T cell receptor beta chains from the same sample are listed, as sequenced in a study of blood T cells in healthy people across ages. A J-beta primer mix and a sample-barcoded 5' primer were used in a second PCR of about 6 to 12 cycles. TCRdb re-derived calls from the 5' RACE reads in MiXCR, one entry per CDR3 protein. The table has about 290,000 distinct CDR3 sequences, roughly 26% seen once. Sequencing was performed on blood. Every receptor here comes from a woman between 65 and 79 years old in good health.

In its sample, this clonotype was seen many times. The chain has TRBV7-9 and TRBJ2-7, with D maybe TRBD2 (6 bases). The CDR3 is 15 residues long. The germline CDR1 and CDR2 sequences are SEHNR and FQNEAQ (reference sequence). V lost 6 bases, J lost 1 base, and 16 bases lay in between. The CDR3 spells CASRKMEGSSYEQYF. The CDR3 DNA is TGTGCCAGCAGGAAAATGGAGGGAAGTTCCTACGAGCAGTACTTC. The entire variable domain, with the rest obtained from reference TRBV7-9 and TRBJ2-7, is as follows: DTGVSQNPRHKITKRGQNVTFRCDPISEHNRLYWYRQTLGQGPEFLTYFQNEAQLEKSRLLSDRFSAERPKGSFSTLEIQRTEQGDSAMYLCASRKMEGSSYEQYFGPGTRLTVT.

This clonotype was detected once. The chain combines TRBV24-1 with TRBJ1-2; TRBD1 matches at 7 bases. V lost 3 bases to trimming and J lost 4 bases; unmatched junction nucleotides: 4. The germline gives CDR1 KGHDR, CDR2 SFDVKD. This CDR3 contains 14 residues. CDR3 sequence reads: CATSDRGQLYGYTF. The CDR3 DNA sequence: TGTGCCACCAGTGATCGGGGACAGCTCTATGGCTACACCTTC.

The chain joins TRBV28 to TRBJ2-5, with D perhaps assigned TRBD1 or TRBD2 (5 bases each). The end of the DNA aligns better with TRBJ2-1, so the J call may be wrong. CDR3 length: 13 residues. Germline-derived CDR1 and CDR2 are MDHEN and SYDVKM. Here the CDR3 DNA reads TGTGCCAGCAGGACGGGACCCCTCGGTGAGCAGTTCTTC. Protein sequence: CASRTGPLGEQFF.

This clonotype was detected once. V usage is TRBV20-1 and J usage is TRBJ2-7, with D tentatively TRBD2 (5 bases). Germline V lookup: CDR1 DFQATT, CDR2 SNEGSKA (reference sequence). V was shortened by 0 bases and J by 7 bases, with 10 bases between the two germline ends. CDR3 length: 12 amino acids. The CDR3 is CSAREGVREQYF. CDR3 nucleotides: TGCAGTGCTAGAGAGGGAGTACGGGAGCAGTACTTC.

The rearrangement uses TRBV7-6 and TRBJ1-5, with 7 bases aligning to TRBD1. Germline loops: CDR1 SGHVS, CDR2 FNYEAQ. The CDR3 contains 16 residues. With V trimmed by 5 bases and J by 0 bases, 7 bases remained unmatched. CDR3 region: CASSAGQRYSNQPQHF. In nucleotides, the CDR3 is TGTGCCAGCAGCGCGGGACAGAGATATAGCAATCAGCCCCAGCATTTT. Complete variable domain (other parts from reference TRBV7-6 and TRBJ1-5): GAGVSQSPRYKVTKRGQDVALRCDPISGHVSLYWYRQALGQGPEFLTYFNYEAQQDKSGLPNDRFSAERPEGSISTLTIQRTEQRDSAMYRCASSAGQRYSNQPQHFGDGTRLSIL.

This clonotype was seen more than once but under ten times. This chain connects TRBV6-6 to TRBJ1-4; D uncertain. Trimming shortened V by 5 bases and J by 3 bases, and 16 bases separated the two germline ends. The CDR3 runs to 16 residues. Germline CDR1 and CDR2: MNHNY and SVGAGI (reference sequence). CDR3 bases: TGTGCCAGCAGTCCTGGCCCCGATCGGGCTAATGAAAAACTGTTTTTT. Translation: CASSPGPDRANEKLFF.